Included here is one T cell receptor beta chain sequence, with context. Libraries were prepared by immunoSEQ multiplex PCR; TCRdb keeps only in-frame clonotypes and omits some of them. The profile shows 270,000 or so clones, approximately 85% of them singletons. CDR1 is SGHAT, CDR2 FQNNGV, per germline. The V end lost 5 bases, the J end lost 5 bases, and 21 bases lay between the germline ends. This CDR3 spans 16 amino acids. The sample comes from a study of blood T cell repertoires in COVID-19. Study background: Sources were T cells, B-cell-depleted T cells, or PBMCs; the material itself was cDNA or gDNA.

Those who participated ranged in age from about 18 to 89 years and resided in around 22 US areas. This chain connects TRBV11-2 to TRBJ1-1; D possibly corresponds to TRBD1 (5 bases). Sequencing was performed on PBMCs or T cells enriched from blood (not recorded which). The TCR originated in a woman between 50 and 59 years old who had been exposed to COVID-19. CDR3 nucleotides: TGTGCCAGCAGCCCACTTACCCGAGGTGGGGGGACTGAAGCTTTCTTT. Translated: CASSPLTRGGGTEAFF.